The sequence of this TCR beta chain was determined in a study of cytomegalovirus exposure and HLA in healthy donors. CDR3 length: 15 residues. Looked up from germline, CDR1 is ENHRY and CDR2 is SYGVKD. This clone was observed a single time. The antigen is unknown. The PCR had 60 Vbeta and 13 Jbeta primers. Data came from immunoSEQ multiplex PCR; TCRdb stores just in-frame clones and leaves some out. The table records about 68,000 clones, 75% to 90% of them present only once. Findings and limits, study-wide: TRBV6-2, TRBV6-3 and some other V segments were excluded as indistinguishable.

The genes are TRBV10-3 and TRBJ2-5; 11 nucleotides agree with TRBD2. The tail of the sequence fits TRBJ2-7 better, so the J call may be wrong. The specimen sequenced was PBMCs. This clonotype was obtained from a human donor in good health. In nucleotides, the CDR3 is TGTGCCATCAGGACTGAACTAGCGGGGGTATACGAGCAGTACTTC. Protein: CAIRTELAGVYEQYF.